This T cell receptor beta chain originates from a study of shared clonotypes between healthy human individuals. About this clone itself: Its antigen is currently unknown.

Study-wide results and limits: Sampling included only blood; tissue repertoires likely differ.

V shed 5 bases and J shed 0 bases, with 8 bases lying between them. CDR1 SNHLY and CDR2 FYNNEI come from the germline V gene. CDR3 length: 14 amino acids. At a deep level, the assay was run. Splitting of each subset's genomic DNA was done evenly across several immunoSEQ plates. TCRdb's copy holds only in-frame clones and misses some; the assay was immunoSEQ multiplex PCR. Seen here are around 440,000 clones, approximately 71% observed once, and the top ten hold about 12%. The source material was PBMCs. V gene TRBV2 combines with J gene TRBJ2-1, with D perhaps matching TRBD1 (6 bases). This sequence originates from a woman aged 40 to 50 in good health. Some clones in this sample may be carry-over from other donors' samples. The CDR3 region is CASSRTASYNEQFF. In DNA, the CDR3 is TGTGCCAGCAGTCGGACAGCCTCCTACAATGAGCAGTTCTTC.